The entry that follows covers one TCR beta chain sequence. No cognate antigen has been identified for it. Base qualities are not recorded, but no much larger clone differs from it by a single base. The germline V gene provides CDR1 MDHEN and CDR2 SYDVKM. V is cut by 6 bases and J by 3 bases, and the space between the germline ends is 12 bases. The cysteine opens and the phenylalanine closes a CDR3 of 14 amino acids. CDR3 DNA is the only sequence kept; it has 42 bases, read in frame from the first base. The cohort comprised fewer than 700 healthy bone marrow donors. At the time of sampling, all cohort members were nominally healthy, though unrecorded immune exposures were likely present. The donor tested CMV seronegative, placing the donor among the 300 to 450 seronegative members of the cohort. Every donor gave a peripheral blood sample, and the peripheral blood mononuclear cells from that sample were used for TCR beta sequencing. The Qiagen DNeasy Blood Extraction Kit was used to extract genomic DNA from the blood cell samples.

This specimen belongs to a study of cytomegalovirus exposure and HLA in healthy donors (dated by TCRdb to the late 2010s). A note on the overall study: In an earlier analysis of around 540 of the donors, approximately 300 Gb of sequence data and 90 million to 120 million unique TCR beta sequences from about 190 million T cells were reported. Approximately 330 gigabases of sequencing data and about 92 million unique TCR sequences made up an early release that covered approximately 650 HLA-typed donors. Of the 300 to 400 genotyped donors, 65% to 90% fell in the genetic ancestry cluster associated with self-reported Caucasian donors. The study aimed to test whether cataloging public T cell receptors could reveal signatures of past pathogen exposure. The study used immunosequencing to profile the T cell repertoires of around 600 subjects and linked those repertoires to cytomegalovirus serostatus. In addition to the first cohort of 650 to 800 subjects, a separate validation cohort of 120 different subjects was used. High-throughput TCR immunosequencing, statistical association of individual TCRs with disease status, and machine learning were combined to predict cytomegalovirus infection status. A later analysis re-examined previously published TCR beta repertoires from about 670 donors and added high-resolution HLA genotyping to investigate patterns of TCR occurrence. Rather than drawing on any new phenotypic data, the later analysis identified candidate immune exposures from TCR beta sequences and the way those sequences occurred across donors. An earlier analysis of 587 of the donors used high-throughput TCR beta sequencing to judge whether each TCR beta V gene segment behaved as functional or pseudogenic. Alongside the repertoire data, information on donor age, sex, ethnicity and CMV serostatus was compiled. A later genetic analysis took genome-wide SNP genotypes for about 60% of the roughly 670 donors and used that subset as a discovery cohort. All discovery cohort repertoires had been generated on a single sequencing platform. Both class I and class II loci were covered by HLA typing, at four-digit resolution. The number of donors typed differed by locus, with 629-630 for A, B, C, DRB1 and DQB1, around 520 for DQA1, 600 to 610 for DPA1, and under 490 for DPB1. Several DR-DQ haplotypes were treated as single units for association and clustering because of strong linkage in the cohort. Across approximately 420 genotyped donors of the cohort, an average of roughly 230,000 unique TCR beta nucleotide sequences per donor were sequenced, and approximately 17% of those sequences were non-productive.

Findings and caveats that apply to the study as a whole: A later analysis found that HLA-associated TCR beta chains were more clonally expanded and had lower generation probabilities than equally common non-associated chains. The presence/absence analyses assumed that sequencing depth was roughly uniform across donors, and that assumption may not be true. In a later analysis, most CMV-associated TCR beta chains were found to appear HLA-restricted, with HLA associations seemingly driven largely by CMV exposure. When HLA alleles, especially DR and DQ, strongly co-occurred, attributing TCR associations to individual alleles was difficult. At a false discovery rate of 0.05, a later analysis linked 16,000 or so TCR beta sequences to specific HLA alleles. Linkage disequilibrium might explain the correlated functional status among segregating V segments, but an unknown experimental factor could not be ruled out. For the cohort, immune exposure information was limited to CMV serostatus. Only TCR beta chains were sequenced in this cohort, and the absence of alpha or paired-chain data limited detectable features. In a later analysis, TCR association rates were found to vary across HLA loci, with the most associated TCRs seen for DRB1 alleles and the fewest for HLA-C alleles. In both the original and validation cohorts, the classifier was reported to diagnose cytomegalovirus status with high specificity and sensitivity. V-gene and J-gene trimming of TCR beta chains was associated with a missense DCLRE1C variant in a later genetic analysis, and the association was replicated in an independent cohort. A further reported finding was that TCR beta sequences accurately predicted the HLA-A and HLA-B alleles for most subjects in the first cohort. Because counts were too low, seventeen rarely observed V segments, including chromosome 9 orphons, were excluded from the earlier analysis of around 590 of the donors. It was suggested by the authors that the approach could potentially be generalized to other disease states and immunological phenotypes. Because the 87-base-pair reads could not distinguish some IMGT-functional V segments, including TRBV6-2 and TRBV6-3, those segments were excluded. The sequencing pipeline was judged likely to have produced a cluster of highly shared sequence variants as a technical artifact. Broadly in line with IMGT annotations, most TCR beta V segments showed up in productive rearrangements about 87% or about 30% of the time in an earlier analysis of several hundred of the donors. A few of the identified cytomegalovirus-associated TCR beta chains were confirmed in vitro to be specific for cytomegalovirus antigens. In a later genetic analysis, fewer N-insertions in productive TCRs were reported among donors in an Asian-associated ancestry cluster than the 666-donor mean. While some public TCRs were present in many individuals, most TCR sequences turned up only very rarely across donors. A later analysis reported that several top co-occurrence clusters appeared linked to parvovirus B19, influenza, CMV and Epstein-Barr virus. HLA typing was unavailable for some donors at each locus, so association tests used only the typed subset. The study gave a list of about 150 TCR beta chains associated with cytomegalovirus.

The library came from the immunoSEQ multiplex PCR assay. The multiplex PCR relied on a mix of 60 forward primers for TCR Vbeta segments and 13 reverse primers for TCR Jbeta segments. Amplification of the CDR3 region of rearranged TCR beta genes was performed with a multiplex PCR assay on genomic DNA. On the Illumina HiSeq System, the amplified TCR beta libraries were sequenced as 87-base-pair reads. As for how the authors treated the data: A later analysis counted about 82 million unique TCR beta chains across the 690 or so repertoires, and 9 million to 14 million of these chains were shared by at least two donors. To remove PCR and sequencing errors, raw reads were error-corrected and collapsed into unique sequences using a nearest-neighbor algorithm that merged closely related sequences. Alignment of CDR3 sequences to IMGT reference sequences was used to assign V, D and J gene segments. Each retained sequence needed at least a six-nucleotide match to both a V gene segment and a J gene segment. A rearrangement counted as productive if the CDR3 had no stop codons and remained in frame with V and J, and every other rearrangement counted as non-productive. Following IMGT convention, CDR3 was defined as the stretch from the second conserved V-encoded cysteine to the conserved J-encoded phenylalanine. Sequences without an unambiguous match to a single V gene segment were excluded from the earlier analysis of a few hundred of the donors. An earlier analysis of fewer than 750 of the donors classified V segments as functional when productive rearrangements were above 56.7% and as segregating when the standard deviation between donors was above 5%. A statistical classification framework was built to diagnose cytomegalovirus status from the catalog of TCR beta chain sequences. In a later analysis, V and J genes were assigned by comparing TCR nucleotide sequences against IMGT/GENE-DB human TR gene sequences. A later analysis assigned CDR3 sequences and most-parsimonious VDJ recombination scenarios with the TCRdist pipeline. In a later analysis, every TCR beta chain was defined by the combination of its CDR3 amino acid sequence and its V-gene family, and reads without a unique V-gene family were dropped. As a way to deal with suspected cross-contamination and a sequencing artifact, a later analysis dropped 640 or so nucleotide sequences that were highly shared and had low generation probability. In a later analysis, a clonal expansion index for each public chain was calculated from normalized within-repertoire ranks of inferred template counts. In a later analysis, generation probabilities were computed with a VDJ recombination model fitted to out-of-frame rearrangements, and the resulting probabilities were checked against IGoR. In a later analysis, hypergeometric tests were used to score TCR-TCR, TCR-HLA and TCR-CMV co-occurrence, with a repertoire-size bias correction applied to TCR pairs. A later analysis estimated false discovery rates by permuting HLA or CMV assignments 20 times. A later analysis grouped co-occurring TCRs with DBSCAN, adding TCRdist sequence similarity when clustering within HLA-allele-positive subsets. For co-occurrence clustering, repertoires with fewer than 30,000 or more than 120,000 public chains were excluded, along with roughly five repertoires with anomalous nucleotide sharing. TCRdb stores this immuneACCESS table with in-frame sequences only. Part of the clones is absent; in the studies checked, under half of the shortfall reflects unresolved V genes, and no reason is known for the rest. For V, J and clone size, that table is used; D and trimming come from the DNA. This sample is represented by some 270,000 clones; about four fifths of them were singletons. The biggest ten clones account for about 0.3% of the sample.

The sequenced sample was PBMCs. The V and J segments used are TRBV28 and TRBJ1-5, and TRBD1 may be the D gene, going by 5 matching bases. This TCR was sampled from a girl aged 2 to 9 in good health and CMV-seronegative. CDR3 loop: CASRSTGYNQPQHF. Read as DNA, the sequence is TGTGCCAGCAGATCCACAGGATACAATCAGCCCCAGCATTTT.